What follows is one T cell receptor beta chain and its context. As processed by the authors: Amplifying reference gene primers gave estimates of nucleated cell counts. The table came from immunoSEQ multiplex PCR; TCRdb's copy has only in-frame clones and leaves some out. The V and J calls and clone size were taken over from that table, and D and trimming were inferred from the DNA. The sample has roughly 250,000 clones, approximately 91% seen once; the top ten hold 2.1%. Germline CDR1 is SGHRS and CDR2 is YFSETQ. With V trimmed by 0 bases and J by 0 bases, 4 bases remained unmatched. The CDR3 is 17 residues long. This sample was included in a study of blood T cell repertoires in COVID-19. Whole-study context: Samples representing acute and convalescent COVID-19 were sourced from the United States, Italy and Spain. The cDNA or gDNA used as material had been derived from T cells, B-cell-depleted T cells, or PBMCs.

The sample taken for sequencing was peripheral blood. This receptor was obtained from a woman between 35 and 50 years old who had recovered from COVID-19. The chain has TRBV5-1 and TRBJ2-2; 8 bases agree with TRBD1. CDR3 protein: CASSLGTGPANTGELFF. The CDR3 DNA is TGCGCCAGCAGCTTGGGGACAGGGCCGGCGAACACCGGGGAGCTGTTTTTT.